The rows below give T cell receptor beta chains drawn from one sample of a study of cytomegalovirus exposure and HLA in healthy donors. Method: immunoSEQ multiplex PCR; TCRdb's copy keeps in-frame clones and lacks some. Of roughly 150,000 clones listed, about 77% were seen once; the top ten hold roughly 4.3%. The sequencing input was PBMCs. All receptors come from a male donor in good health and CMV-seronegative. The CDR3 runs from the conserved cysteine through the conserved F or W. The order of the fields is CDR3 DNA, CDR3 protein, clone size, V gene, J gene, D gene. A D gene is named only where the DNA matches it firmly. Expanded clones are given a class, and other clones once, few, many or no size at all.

DNA: TGTGCCAGCAGCCACACTAGCGGTAGATACAATGAGCAGTTCTTC
CDR3: CASSHTSGRYNEQFF
size: -
V: TRBV11-3
J: TRBJ2-1
D: TRBD2

DNA: TGTGCCAGCAGCCACCAGCCGGGTTCCGGGGCCAACGTCCTGACTTTC
CDR3: CASSHQPGSGANVLTF
size: -
V: TRBV7-3
J: TRBJ2-6
D: -

DNA: TGTGCCAGCAGTTACAACAGGGTTGGGGATGGCTACACCTTC
CDR3: CASSYNRVGDGYTF
size: -
V: TRBV27
J: TRBJ1-2
D: -

DNA: TGCGCCAGCAGCTTGGAGGGGGCCCTGAAGACCCAGTACTTC
CDR3: CASSLEGALKTQYF
size: -
V: TRBV5-1
J: TRBJ2-5
D: TRBD1

DNA: TGTGCCAGCAGCTTAGGGTTCTGGGAGAAGTACTTC
CDR3: CASSLGFWEKYF
size: -
V: TRBV12-1
J: TRBJ2-7
D: -

DNA: TGTGCCAGCAGTTTAAGTTACAGGCAGGAGGAGACCCAGTACTTC
CDR3: CASSLSYRQEETQYF
size: -
V: TRBV27
J: TRBJ2-5
D: -

DNA: TGCGCCAGCAGCCCAAGCCGGCAGGGGGGTAATTCACCCCTCCACTTT
CDR3: CASSPSRQGGNSPLHF
size: -
V: TRBV4-3
J: TRBJ1-6
D: TRBD1

DNA: TGTGCCAGCAGCCAACGCCGGGAGGGGAGGGCTAATGAAAAACTGTTTTTT
CDR3: CASSQRREGRANEKLFF
size: -
V: TRBV13
J: TRBJ1-4
D: -

DNA: TGTGCCAGCAGCGCTACCGCCGGGACTAGCGGGGGGGCCCCCTACGAGCAGTACTTC
CDR3: CASSATAGTSGGAPYEQYF
size: once
V: TRBV2
J: TRBJ2-7
D: TRBD2

DNA: TGCGCCAGCAGCCTCCGGACGGACAGGGGGGGCTACACCTTC
CDR3: CASSLRTDRGGYTF
size: -
V: TRBV5-1
J: TRBJ1-2
D: TRBD1

DNA: TGTGCCAGCAGCGTAGGGTCCCAGAGGCAGGGAGGCTACAATGAGCAGTTCTTC
CDR3: CASSVGSQRQGGYNEQFF
size: -
V: TRBV9
J: TRBJ2-1
D: -

DNA: TGTGCCAGCAGCCCCGGCGGGGCGGGGGAGACCCAGTACTTC
CDR3: CASSPGGAGETQYF
size: once
V: TRBV7-2
J: TRBJ2-5
D: -

DNA: TGTGCCGCTGGGGCGTCGGGCTACACCTTC
CDR3: CAAGASGYTF
size: -
V: TRBV19
J: TRBJ1-2
D: -

DNA: TGCGCCAGCAGCCAAGGAGGGGAGGGGGGGTCCTACGAGCAGTACTTC
CDR3: CASSQGGEGGSYEQYF
size: few
V: TRBV4-3
J: TRBJ2-7
D: -

DNA: TGCGCCAGCAGCCAAGATGCCGGTTTGAGGCTGCGCACAGATACGCAGTATTTT
CDR3: CASSQDAGLRLRTDTQYF
size: few
V: TRBV4-1
J: TRBJ2-3
D: -

DNA: TGTGCCAGCAGCCCACGTCCCGGGACTAGCGAGAGGGCCTATTGGGATGAGCAGTTCTTC
CDR3: CASSPRPGTSERAYWDEQFF
size: -
V: TRBV9
J: TRBJ2-1
D: TRBD2

DNA: TGTGCCAGCAGCTTACTAGGCGCCGGGACAGGGGACTACGAGCAGTACTTC
CDR3: CASSLLGAGTGDYEQYF
size: -
V: TRBV7-9
J: TRBJ2-7
D: TRBD1

DNA: TGCGCCAGCAGCCAGTTCGACAGGAGCTCCTACGAGCAGTACTTC
CDR3: CASSQFDRSSYEQYF
size: -
V: TRBV4-1
J: TRBJ2-7
D: -

DNA: TGTGCCAGCAGCGGGGGGACTAGCGGGGGTTTCAATGAGCAGTTCTTC
CDR3: CASSGGTSGGFNEQFF
size: -
V: TRBV5-4
J: TRBJ2-1
D: TRBD2

DNA: TGTGCCAGCAGGGGGACACTACACGAGCAGTACTTC
CDR3: CASRGTLHEQYF
size: few
V: TRBV6-1
J: TRBJ2-7
D: -

DNA: TGCGCCAGCAGCTTGGTCATTGGCAGGCAAGGAGGCTACACCTTC
CDR3: CASSLVIGRQGGYTF
size: few
V: TRBV5-1
J: TRBJ1-2
D: -

DNA: TGTGCCAGCAGCCTCATCGCGTTGAACACCGGGGAGCTGTTTTTT
CDR3: CASSLIALNTGELFF
size: -
V: TRBV7-2
J: TRBJ2-2
D: -

DNA: TGTGCCAGCAGCTTGAGTCGGACTAGCGCGAGTGAGCAGTTCTTC
CDR3: CASSLSRTSASEQFF
size: -
V: TRBV5-6
J: TRBJ2-1
D: TRBD2

DNA: TGTGCCAGCAGTGAGGTTGAAAGGGGCATTCAGCGAAGGACTGAAGCTTTCTTT
CDR3: CASSEVERGIQRRTEAFF
size: -
V: TRBV6-1
J: TRBJ1-1
D: -

DNA: TGTGCCAGCAGACCAGAGGCAGGGATAGCCGGGGAGCTGTTTTTT
CDR3: CASRPEAGIAGELFF
size: -
V: TRBV5-6
J: TRBJ2-2
D: -

DNA: TGTGCCAGCAGACCACAGGGGGCCTCCTACGAGCAGTACTTC
CDR3: CASRPQGASYEQYF
size: -
V: TRBV27
J: TRBJ2-7
D: TRBD1

DNA: TGTGCCAGCAGCTCCATACTAGCGCACAATGAGCAGTTCTTC
CDR3: CASSSILAHNEQFF
size: -
V: TRBV7-3
J: TRBJ2-1
D: TRBD2

DNA: TGCGCCAGCAGCCATCCACGGACTAGCGGGAATTTTAATGAGCAGTTCTTC
CDR3: CASSHPRTSGNFNEQFF
size: -
V: TRBV4-1
J: TRBJ2-1
D: TRBD2

DNA: TGTGCTAGCAGCTTAGCGGTAGCGGGGACCTCTGGAAACACCATATATTTT
CDR3: CASSLAVAGTSGNTIYF
size: -
V: TRBV7-7
J: TRBJ1-3
D: -

DNA: TGTGCCACCAGCAGGAGCGGGAGGGGCGGTACAGATACGCAGTATTTT
CDR3: CATSRSGRGGTDTQYF
size: -
V: TRBV15
J: TRBJ2-3
D: TRBD2

DNA: TGTGCCAGCAGCGGCTCTGGGACTATCAATGAGCAGTTCTTC
CDR3: CASSGSGTINEQFF
size: -
V: TRBV9
J: TRBJ2-1
D: TRBD2

DNA: TGTGCCAGCAGCTTCGGGACTAGCGGCGAGCAGTACTTC
CDR3: CASSFGTSGEQYF
size: -
V: TRBV5-4
J: TRBJ2-7
D: TRBD2

DNA: TGTGCCAGCAGCAAAGGACAGGGGGGCACCGGGGAGCTGTTTTTT
CDR3: CASSKGQGGTGELFF
size: -
V: TRBV7-6
J: TRBJ2-2
D: TRBD1

DNA: TGTGCCAGTAGTATAGGGCAGGGGGCCTCTGGGGCCAACGTCCTGACTTTC
CDR3: CASSIGQGASGANVLTF
size: -
V: TRBV19
J: TRBJ2-6
D: TRBD1

DNA: TGTGCCAGCAGTGACCCCGGGGTCACGACGACTAATGAAAAACTGTTTTTT
CDR3: CASSDPGVTTTNEKLFF
size: -
V: TRBV25-1
J: TRBJ1-4
D: -

DNA: TGTGCCAGCAGCGTAGGGCTAGCGGGAAGAGAGACCCAGTACTTC
CDR3: CASSVGLAGRETQYF
size: -
V: TRBV9
J: TRBJ2-5
D: TRBD2

DNA: TGCAGCGTTTCCAGACAGGGGGGGGAAAAACTGTTTTTT
CDR3: CSVSRQGGEKLFF
size: -
V: TRBV29-1
J: TRBJ1-4
D: TRBD1

DNA: TGTGCCAGCAGTCCCAGTCAAGGACTAGCCAAAAACATTCAGTACTTC
CDR3: CASSPSQGLAKNIQYF
size: -
V: TRBV6-6
J: TRBJ2-4
D: -

DNA: TGTGCCAGCTCATCGAAGAGGGCGGGGGGTGACACAGATACGCAGTATTTT
CDR3: CASSSKRAGGDTDTQYF
size: few
V: TRBV18
J: TRBJ2-3
D: TRBD2

DNA: TGTGCCAGCTCACAGGGGATTAGCAATCAGCCCCAGCATTTT
CDR3: CASSQGISNQPQHF
size: -
V: TRBV18
J: TRBJ1-5
D: -

DNA: TGTGCCAGCAGCAACACCCTCCGCGGGGAGCTGTTTTTT
CDR3: CASSNTLRGELFF
size: -
V: TRBV5-6
J: TRBJ2-2
D: -

DNA: TGTGCCAGCAGCCAACTTGGACTCTTAGACTCCGGGGAGCTGTTTTTT
CDR3: CASSQLGLLDSGELFF
size: -
V: TRBV4-2
J: TRBJ2-2
D: -

DNA: TGTGCCAGCAGTTCACGACTACTGAGCAATCAGCCCCAGCATTTT
CDR3: CASSSRLLSNQPQHF
size: -
V: TRBV27
J: TRBJ1-5
D: -